Shown below are 12 T cell receptor beta chains from a single sample sequenced in a study of cytomegalovirus exposure and HLA in healthy donors. The PCR contained 60 Vbeta and 13 Jbeta primers. TCRdb's copy holds only in-frame clones and misses some; the assay was immunoSEQ multiplex PCR. The sample has around 60,000 clones. Sequencing was carried out using PBMCs. The receptors derive from a man aged 25 to 45 in good health and CMV-seropositive.

V gene TRBV2 combines with J gene TRBJ1-2; the D gene is possibly TRBD1 (6 bases). The germline V gene encodes CDR1 SNHLY and CDR2 FYNNEI. This CDR3 comprises 11 residues. V shed 5 bases and J shed 8 bases, with 9 bases lying between them. This chain's CDR3 is CASSRRGGYTF. Written as DNA, the CDR3 is TGTGCCAGCAGTCGCAGGGGCGGCTACACCTTC.

V gene TRBV19 combines with J gene TRBJ2-5, with D possibly TRBD1 on 5 matching bases. The CDR3 totals 16 residues. In germline, CDR1 is LNHDA, CDR2 SQIVND (reference sequence). Trimming removed 1 base from V and 5 bases from J, with 17 bases in between. The CDR3 spells CASSIVGERSRETQYF. The CDR3 DNA is TGTGCCAGTAGTATAGTAGGGGAAAGGTCAAGGGAGACCCAGTACTTC.

The chain couples TRBV11-2 to TRBJ2-1; 8 bases fit TRBD2. V lost 2 bases, J lost 7 bases, and 7 bases stayed unmatched. Germline lookup yields CDR1 SGHAT and CDR2 FQNNGV. This CDR3 contains 15 residues. This CDR3 reads CASSLKRTSSNEQFF. The DNA of the CDR3 is TGTGCCAGCAGCTTAAAAAGGACTAGCTCAAATGAGCAGTTCTTC. The variable domain in full, completed from reference TRBV11-2 and TRBJ2-1, reads EAGVAQSPRYKIIEKRQSVAFWCNPISGHATLYWYQQILGQGPKLLIQFQNNGVVDDSQLPKDRFSAERLKGVDSTLKIQPAKLEDSAVYLCASSLKRTSSNEQFFGPGTRLTVL.

For the CDR3, the DNA is TGCGCCAGCAGCGGGGGGACAGTCCAAGAGACCCAGTACTTC. The encoded protein is CASSGGTVQETQYF. V and J are TRBV5-1 and TRBJ2-5; possible D gene TRBD1, 7 bases. Germline V gene data show CDR1 as SGHRS and CDR2 as YFSETQ. V lost 4 bases and J lost 1, with 11 bases in between. CDR3 length: 14 residues.

The chain recombines TRBV6-1 with TRBJ2-7; 11 nucleotides agree with TRBD1. Germline CDR1 reads MNHNS; CDR2 reads SASEGT. The junction had 8 bases not matched to a gene; V was cut back by 6 bases and J by 4 bases. This CDR3 comprises 15 residues. CDR3 nucleotide sequence: TGTGCCAGCAGAGCTACCGGGACAGGGGGTTACGAGCAGTACTTC. It specifies CASRATGTGGYEQYF.

Notes on this clone: One junction end disagrees with the germline gene, perhaps due to a read error. This specimen includes other DNA sequences encoding the same CDR3. The chain recombines TRBV18 with TRBJ1-6, with a tentative D call TRBD1 (6 bases). The CDR3 consists of 15 residues. Looked up from germline, CDR1 is KGHSH and CDR2 is LQKENI. CDR3 residues: CASSPRAGDNSPLHF. DNA for the CDR3: TGTGCCAGCTCACCAAGGGCAGGGGATAATTCACCCCTACACTTT.

The chain recombines TRBV4-1 with TRBJ2-7; maybe TRBD2 (5 bases). CDR1 is MGHRA, CDR2 YSYEKL, per germline. With 4 bases removed from V and 2 bases from J, the gap between germline ends came to 15 bases. This CDR3 has 15 residues. In DNA form, the CDR3 reads TGCGCCAGCAGCCCCTTTGAGGGTTATACCTACGAGCAGTACTTC. It codes for CASSPFEGYTYEQYF.

This sequence joins TRBV5-4 and TRBJ1-2; TRBD1 aligns across 7 bases. The V gene's germline CDR1 is SGHNT and CDR2 YYREEE (reference sequence). V shed 3 bases and J 4 bases; nucleotides not matched to a gene: 3. CDR3 length: 13 residues. CDR3 residues: CASSYDRVYGYTF. CDR3 bases: TGTGCCAGCAGCTATGACAGGGTCTATGGCTACACCTTC.

The chain combines TRBV7-2 with TRBJ2-7, with D unresolved. This CDR3 comprises 13 residues. The V gene lost 3 bases and the J gene lost 3 bases, with 9 bases spanning the gap. The V gene's germline CDR1 is SGHTA and CDR2 FQGNSA. CDR3 in DNA: TGTGCCAGCAGCTTTCTTGTGTTCTACGAGCAGTACTTC. It translates to CASSFLVFYEQYF.

With respect to this clone: The sample holds other DNA sequences that translate to the same CDR3. The chain is built from TRBV6-6 and TRBJ1-3; 7 nucleotides agree with TRBD1. Germline-derived CDR1 and CDR2 are MNHNY and SVGAGI (reference sequence). The CDR3 length is 14 residues. After removal of 6 bases from V and 4 bases from J, the junction contained 6 bases not matched to a gene. CDR3 protein: CASRQDRVGNTIYF. The CDR3 DNA reads as TGTGCCAGCAGACAAGACAGGGTGGGAAACACCATATATTTT.

The rearrangement uses TRBV6-5 and TRBJ1-5; the D is unclear. The germline V gene encodes CDR1 MNHEY and CDR2 SVGAGI. Trimming took 0 bases from V and 1 from J, leaving 7 bases between them. There are 15 residues in the CDR3. This CDR3 reads CASSYSGSSNQPQHF. CDR3 nucleotide sequence: TGTGCCAGCAGTTACTCGGGCAGCAGCAATCAGCCCCAGCATTTT.

The rearrangement links TRBV6-5 to TRBJ1-2; 8 nucleotides agree with TRBD1. Trimming at V came to 6 bases and at J to 6 bases, leaving 3 bases not matched to a gene. The CDR3 contains 12 residues. Germline CDR1 reads MNHEY; CDR2 reads SVGAGI. The CDR3 DNA reads as TGTGCCAGCAGCGCGACAGGGGATGGCTACACCTTC. Amino acid sequence: CASSATGDGYTF.